The TCR beta chain under discussion was sequenced for a study of blood T cell repertoires in COVID-19. Study-wide context: COVID-19 samples, acute and convalescent, were from the United States, Italy and Spain.

TCRdb keeps only in-frame clones here, not all; method: immunoSEQ multiplex PCR. The sample yields more than 65,000 clones, 75% to 80% seen once. V dropped 3 bases and J dropped 0 bases, with 9 bases sitting between them. Germline values: CDR1 LNHDA, CDR2 SQIVND (reference sequence). The CDR3 runs to 15 residues. The source material was peripheral blood. This TCR was recovered from a human donor in a cohort sampled during active COVID-19. V and J are TRBV19 and TRBJ2-1, with D tentatively TRBD2 (6 bases). The CDR3 nucleotides read TGTGCCAGTAGTATCCTAGCGCACTCCTACAATGAGCAGTTCTTC. Its translation is CASSILAHSYNEQFF.